These 3 T cell receptor beta chains were all obtained from the same sample, sequenced in a study of blood T cell repertoires in COVID-19. TCRdb keeps only in-frame clones here, not all; method: immunoSEQ multiplex PCR. The sample comprises some 290,000 clones, around nine tenths of which are singletons, and 11% rests with the top ten. The sequenced material came from peripheral blood. The receptors were sampled from a woman aged 25 to 39 with COVID-19, enrolled during active disease.

The chain combines TRBV18 with TRBJ1-4, with 7 bases lining up with TRBD1. This CDR3 spans 14 amino acids. Germline V gives CDR1 KGHSH, CDR2 LQKENI. With V trimmed by 3 bases and J by 7 bases, 5 bases remained unmatched. CDR3 loop: CASSPKGAREKLFF. The CDR3 DNA reads as TGTGCCAGCTCACCGAAGGGGGCGCGTGAAAAACTGTTTTTT. The full variable domain, with the rest looked up from reference TRBV18 and TRBJ1-4, is NAGVMQNPRHLVRRRGQEARLRCSPMKGHSHVYWYRQLPEEGLKFMVYLQKENIIDESGMPKERFSAEFPKEGPSILRIQQVVRGDSAAYFCASSPKGAREKLFFGSGTQLSVL.

The genes are TRBV10-2 and TRBJ2-7; 12 bases match TRBD1. Per the germline V gene, CDR1 is WSHSY and CDR2 is SAAADI. V shed 6 bases and J 7 bases; nucleotides not matched to a gene: 13. The CDR3 is made up of 16 amino acids. CDR3 in DNA: TGCGCCAGCAGGACCCCCCCGGGACAGGGGGCGGGGGAGCAGTACTTC. This gives the protein CASRTPPGQGAGEQYF.

The chain links TRBV6-5 to TRBJ1-2; 7 nucleotides line up with TRBD1. Germline values: CDR1 MNHEY, CDR2 SVGAGI. V shed 5 bases and J 7 bases; nucleotides not matched to a gene: 10. The CDR3 sequence is 14 residues long. The CDR3 here is CASSNRDRMVGYTF. The CDR3 DNA reads as TGTGCCAGCAGTAACCGGGACAGAATGGTTGGCTACACCTTC.